The 19 T cell receptor beta chains below come from one sample, sequenced in a study of blood T cell repertoires in COVID-19 (dated by TCRdb to the early 2020s). Receptors were amplified or captured by the immunoSEQ multiplex PCR assay. Imported from immuneACCESS, the table was reduced by TCRdb to in-frame sequences with V and J called. These copies leave out some clones; in studies compared against another copy, an unresolved V gene accounts for under half, and the cause of the remainder is not known. For this sample the table gives fewer than 300,000 clones, of which approximately 86% were detected only once. The ten largest make up around 3.2% of the sample. Sequenced sample: peripheral blood. These receptors were collected from a woman between 18 and 30 years old with acute or convalescent COVID-19.

The V gene is TRBV19, the J gene TRBJ2-3; 7 nucleotides match TRBD2. Germline assignment: CDR1 LNHDA and CDR2 SQIVND (reference sequence). The CDR3 length is 15 residues. The trim removed 5 bases at V and 0 bases at J, leaving 5 bases unmatched. CDR3 in amino acids: CASSPLAASTDTQYF. DNA for the CDR3: TGTGCCAGTAGTCCGCTAGCGGCTAGCACAGATACGCAGTATTTT.

The chain is built from TRBV7-2 and TRBJ2-3, with D possibly being TRBD2 (7 bases). Germline-derived CDR1 and CDR2 are SGHTA and FQGNSA. This CDR3 spans 15 amino acids. Trimming shortened V by 10 bases and J by 3 bases, and 20 bases separated the two germline ends. The CDR3 DNA reads TGTGCCACCAAAATGGGGGCGGGAGTGACAGATACGCAGTATTTT. Its protein product is CATKMGAGVTDTQYF.

The CDR3 DNA sequence: TGTGCCAGCAGCTTCCTAGCGGGAGAACTCGGTGAGCAGTTCTTC. This sequence encodes CASSFLAGELGEQFF. The chain combines TRBV7-2 with TRBJ2-1; 10 positions match TRBD2. There are 15 residues in the CDR3. The germline V gene has CDR1 SGHTA and CDR2 FQGNSA. V shed 3 bases, J shed 9 bases, and the junction held 8 bases outside the gene matches.

The gene calls are TRBV27 and TRBJ1-5, with a tentative D call TRBD1 (6 bases). Trimming cost V 5 bases and J 2 bases, with 10 bases left between them. This CDR3 has 14 residues. The V gene's germline CDR1 is MNHEY and CDR2 SMNVEV (reference sequence). The CDR3 DNA is TGTGCCAGCAGTGGTCGGACAGGCAATCAGCCCCAGCATTTT. Protein product: CASSGRTGNQPQHF.

The chain links TRBV7-2 to TRBJ2-3, with D unresolved. The CDR3 is 15 amino acids. Trimming pared 3 bases from V and 0 bases from J, leaving 10 bases between. In germline, CDR1 is SGHTA, CDR2 FQGNSA. The DNA of the CDR3 is TGTGCCAGCAGCTTTAACTACCTTAGCACAGATACGCAGTATTTT. Its protein product is CASSFNYLSTDTQYF.

The chain links TRBV6-2 or TRBV6-3 to TRBJ2-5, with 7 bases that match TRBD1. After removal of 6 bases from V and 12 bases from J, the junction contained 16 bases not matched to a gene. The germline CDR1 and CDR2 sequences are MNHEY and SVGEGT. CDR3 size: 14 residues. The CDR3 protein is CASSGQDPLKVEYF. Here the CDR3 DNA reads TGTGCCAGCAGCGGACAGGACCCCCTAAAGGTGGAGTACTTC.

J is TRBJ1-4 and V is TRBV6-5; no clear D gene. CDR1 and CDR2 from the germline V gene are MNHEY and SVGAGI. V was clipped by 7 bases and J by 0 bases, with 6 bases between them. The CDR3 length is 13 residues. This chain's CDR3 is CASMSPTNEKLFF. The CDR3 nucleotides read TGTGCCAGCATGAGTCCAACTAATGAAAAACTGTTTTTT.

The rearrangement links TRBV9 to TRBJ2-6; no firm D call. CDR1 and CDR2 (germline): SGDLS, YYNGEE. The CDR3 contains 18 residues. Deletions cut 0 bases from V and 3 bases from J, with 16 bases between. CDR3 sequence: CASSVGTSRVFGANVLTF. The CDR3 nucleotides are TGTGCCAGCAGCGTAGGAACCTCCCGGGTCTTTGGGGCCAACGTCCTGACTTTC.

This clone was seen only a few times. Here the CDR3 reads CASSPTGTEQYF. In DNA, the CDR3 is TGTGCCAGCAGCCCGACAGGGACCGAGCAGTACTTC. The chain recombines TRBV2 with TRBJ2-7; the match to TRBD1 covers 7 bases. V was clipped by 6 bases and J by 6 bases; unmatched bases: 5. CDR3 length equals 12 residues. Looked up from germline, CDR1 is SNHLY and CDR2 is FYNNEI.

The chain joins TRBV6-2 or TRBV6-3 to TRBJ2-3; no definite D call. V lost 3 bases, J lost 6 bases, and 10 bases lay in between. Per the germline V gene, CDR1 is MNHEY and CDR2 is SVGEGT. The length of the CDR3 is 13 residues. CDR3 region: CASSYRSGDTQYF. The CDR3 DNA reads TGTGCCAGCAGTTATAGGTCGGGTGATACGCAGTATTTT.

The V and J genes are TRBV5-4 and TRBJ2-7, with 10 nucleotides matching TRBD1. Trimming cost V 7 bases and J 7 bases; bases outside gene matches: 8. The CDR3 covers 13 residues. Germline V gene data show CDR1 as SGHNT and CDR2 as YYREEE (reference sequence). CDR3 region: CASGGQGHLEQYF. The CDR3 bases are TGTGCCAGCGGGGGACAGGGGCATCTAGAGCAGTACTTC. The full variable domain, completed using reference TRBV5-4 and TRBJ2-7, is ETGVTQSPTHLIKTRGQQVTLRCSSQSGHNTVSWYQQALGQGPQFIFQYYREEENGRGNFPPRFSGLQFPNYSSELNVNALELDDSALYLCASGGQGHLEQYFGPGTRLTVT.

The V gene is TRBV30, the J gene TRBJ1-2; TRBD1 is a possible D gene (5 bases). This CDR3 is 13 amino acids long. CDR1 and CDR2 from the germline V gene are GTSNPN and SVGIG (reference sequence). V dropped 3 bases and J dropped 6 bases, with 14 bases sitting between them. In DNA, the CDR3 is TGTGCCTGGAGCCCGACAGCCTGGGATGGCTACACCTTC. Protein product: CAWSPTAWDGYTF.

The rearrangement links TRBV20-1 to TRBJ2-1; D is perhaps TRBD2 (6 bases). The CDR3 spans 10 residues. The V gene's germline CDR1 is DFQATT and CDR2 SNEGSKA (reference sequence). V dropped 4 bases and J dropped 9 bases, with 7 bases sitting between them. CDR3 DNA sequence: TGCAGTGCTATCGGGAGTGAGCAGTTCTTC. Translated: CSAIGSEQFF.

The chain carries TRBV6-5 and TRBJ2-6; 8 bases map to TRBD1. J was trimmed by 2 bases and V by 0 bases; bases with no gene match: 0. CDR3 length equals 16 residues. Germline CDR1 MNHEY, CDR2 SVGAGI. CDR3 loop: CASSYSTGAGANVLTF. In DNA, the CDR3 is TGTGCCAGCAGTTACTCGACAGGGGCTGGGGCCAACGTCCTGACTTTC.

The chain uses TRBV7-3 and TRBJ2-1; 13 bases line up with TRBD2. The CDR3 has 16 amino acids. Germline values: CDR1 SGHTA, CDR2 FQGTGA. After removal of 6 bases from V and 7 bases from J, the junction contained 9 bases not matched to a gene. CDR3 protein: CASSFGLAGVSNEQFF. Here the CDR3 DNA reads TGTGCCAGCAGTTTTGGACTAGCGGGAGTAAGTAATGAGCAGTTCTTC.

This chain links TRBV10-2 with TRBJ2-7; TRBD1 matches 7 bases. V was pared by 5 bases and J by 1 base, with 17 bases of the junction left unmatched. The CDR3 totals 18 residues. CDR1 and CDR2 (germline): WSHSY, SAAADI. The CDR3 spells CASSTAVTRDRLSYEQYF. CDR3 nucleotides: TGCGCCAGCAGTACGGCTGTCACCCGGGACAGACTTTCCTACGAGCAGTACTTC.

The J gene is TRBJ2-7, the V gene TRBV5-4; 7 bases are a match to TRBD2. V gave up 0 bases and J gave up 5 bases; unmatched junction bases: 5. The V gene's germline CDR1 is SGHNT and CDR2 YYREEE (reference sequence). CDR3 length: 14 amino acids. CDR3 residues: CASSLDPSGDEQYF. The DNA of the CDR3 is TGTGCCAGCAGCTTGGACCCTAGCGGAGACGAGCAGTACTTC.

V usage is TRBV6-2 or TRBV6-3 and J usage is TRBJ2-2; D not resolved. CDR1 and CDR2 from the germline V gene are MNHEY and SVGEGT. This CDR3 is built from 16 residues. V gave up 6 bases and J gave up 4 bases, with 18 bases separating them. CDR3 amino acids: CASSSRRLVGTGELFF. The CDR3 nucleotides are TGTGCCAGCAGCTCAAGGCGGCTAGTGGGCACCGGGGAGCTGTTTTTT.

The chain employs TRBV4-1 and TRBJ2-7; TRBD1 matches 7 bases. Germline CDR1 MGHRA, CDR2 YSYEKL. Trimming removed 1 base from V and 2 bases from J; junction bases left unmatched: 2. The CDR3 sequence is 14 residues long. CDR3 in amino acids: CASSQGQGAYEQYF. Written as DNA, the CDR3 is TGCGCCAGCAGCCAAGGGCAGGGGGCCTACGAGCAGTACTTC.